What follows describes a single T cell receptor (beta chain). The sample belongs to a study of somatic mutations in cytotoxic T cells in rheumatoid arthritis. The length of the CDR3 is 12 residues. V was shortened by 4 bases and J by 4 bases, with 8 bases between the two germline ends. Sequencing was performed with immunoSEQ multiplex PCR; in TCRdb, only in-frame clones are kept and a portion is missing. Among about 25,000 clones listed, under 75% were seen once. The sequence derives from a young woman in good health. Material: CD8+ T cells sorted from blood. The rearrangement links TRBV5-7 to TRBJ1-2, with no clear D. TRBV5-7 qualifies as an ORF whose function is uncertain. This CDR3 reads CASSVGLYGYTF. The CDR3 region has the DNA TGTGCCAGCAGCGTAGGTCTCTATGGCTACACCTTC.